The clone carrying this TCR beta chain showed up just once. This sample is part of a study of blood T cell repertoires in COVID-19. Per the study methods: It was from reference gene primer amplification that nucleated cell counts were estimated. Repertoires were generated with immunoSEQ multiplex PCR, while TCRdb's copy carries only in-frame clones and drops some. The DNA gave D and trimming, while V, J and clone size come from that table. The sample consists of about 240,000 clones, around 87% of them appearing once. Germline V CDR1 and CDR2: SNHLY, FYNNEI. The V gene lost 4 bases and the J gene lost 1 base, with 17 bases spanning the gap. The CDR3 is 17 residues long.

Sequenced material: peripheral blood. The J gene is TRBJ1-5, the V gene TRBV2; tentative D call: TRBD1 (5 bases). The TCR sequence derives from a woman aged 65 to 85 with active or convalescent COVID-19. This CDR3 is CASSVGQGRVSNQPQHF. The CDR3 DNA is TGTGCCAGCAGTGTAGGTCAGGGTAGGGTAAGCAATCAGCCCCAGCATTTT.